Sequencing of this T cell receptor delta chain was carried out in a study of human gamma delta and Vdelta1 T cells (dated by TCRdb to the late 2010s). For the wider study: The study examined Delta One T cells, which are Vd1+ gamma-delta T cells, as cytotoxic effectors against acute myeloid leukemia.

After removal of 2 bases from V and 0 bases from J, the junction retains 33 bases not matched to a gene. Looking up the germline V gene yields CDR1 TSWWSYY and CDR2 QGS. Taken from cysteine to phenylalanine, the CDR3 has 25 residues. Just CDR3 DNA is preserved here, 75 bases in frame from base 1. The sample holds a few counts of this clone. It has no known antigen specificity. No base quality information exists; no much larger clone differs at one position. To prepare the library, PCR was applied. Instrument on record: Illumina MiSeq. In TCRdb, clones were called once more from the public reads by CATT, and rows of identical DNA were later combined. The sample table lists about 6,500 delta-chain clones, about 40% of them with a count of one. More than 4.5% of the sample comes from the top ten. The research as a whole found: Polyclonality and broad cytotoxic targeting of acute myeloid leukemia were reported for Delta One T cells.

Input material: Vdelta1 gamma-delta T cells from blood grown in culture (DOT cells). What the cell subset or site label conveys for this sample: Delta One T cells, in vitro expanded/differentiated Vd1+ gamma-delta T cells. This TCR came from a human donor in good health. Recombination linked TRDV1 to TRDJ1; 7 junctional bases match TRDD3. The CDR3 corresponds to CALGEIKSPLYLGVLRSGYTDKLIF. In nucleotide form, the sequence is TGTGCTCTTGGGGAAATCAAAAGTCCTCTGTACCTGGGGGTCCTCCGTTCGGGGTACACCGATAAACTCATCTTT.